The 2 T cell receptor beta chains below were found in one sample sequenced in a study of T-cell memory formation after mild COVID-19 (TCRdb year 2021). The receptor library was made with 5' RACE. Instrument on record: Illumina NovaSeq 6000. TCRdb handled the public reads itself, with Q25 trimming in fastp and clone calling in MiXCR, and kept productive beta chains. Each CDR3 protein appears once, grouped with its most common genes and DNA. Recorded for this sample are around 530,000 distinct CDR3 sequences; about 22% of them occurred a single time. The ten largest clones represent approximately 8.4% of the sample. The sequenced material came from PBMCs or a T cell subset sorted from them (not recorded which). These receptors were collected from an adult woman who had mild COVID-19 (a few samples of this study predate the infection). The sample titles of this study are shuffled in the database, so cell type and time point are left out; the donor was told from shared clones.

This clonotype has more than one count but fewer than ten. The J gene is TRBJ2-5, the V gene TRBV2; 12 nucleotides align to TRBD2. The CDR3 is made up of 15 amino acids. Germline loops: CDR1 SNHLY, CDR2 FYNNEI. The ends lost 4 bases at V and 0 bases at J; junction bases unmatched: 0. The CDR3, as DNA: TGTGCCAGCAGTGGACTAGCGGGGGACCAAGAGACCCAGTACTTC. It specifies CASSGLAGDQETQYF. The entire variable domain, with the rest obtained from reference TRBV2 and TRBJ2-5, is as follows: EPEVTQTPSHQVTQMGQEVILRCVPISNHLYFYWYRQILGQKVEFLVSFYNNEISEKSEIFDDQFSVERPDGSNFTLKIRSTKLEDSAMYFCASSGLAGDQETQYFGPGTRLLVL.

This clonotype came up many times. V and J are TRBV18 and TRBJ2-7, with a tentative D call TRBD1 (6 bases). From germline, CDR1 is KGHSH and CDR2 LQKENI. The germline V and J ends were trimmed by 8 bases and 0 bases, with 14 bases remaining between them. CDR3 length equals 14 residues. The CDR3 protein is CASSPGQSSYEQYF. In DNA form, the CDR3 reads TGTGCCAGCAGCCCCGGACAGAGCTCCTACGAGCAGTACTTC.